A selection of T cell receptor beta chains follows, all from one sample in a study of blood T cell repertoires in COVID-19. Repertoires were generated with immunoSEQ multiplex PCR, while TCRdb's copy carries only in-frame clones and drops some. The sample lists 130,000 to 150,000 clones, roughly 88% occurring once. The sequenced sample was peripheral blood. The origin of the receptors is a man between 65 and 85 years old with acute or convalescent COVID-19. Each CDR3 is given with its conserved first and last residue. Each record gives: J gene, V gene, D gene, CDR3 protein. A D gene is named only where the DNA matches it firmly.

j_gene: TRBJ2-7; v_gene: TRBV3-1/TRBV3-2; d_gene: TRBD2; CDR3aa: CASSLRGAYEQYF
j_gene: TRBJ2-1; v_gene: TRBV6-5; d_gene: TRBD1; CDR3aa: CASSKQGNEQFF
j_gene: TRBJ2-3; v_gene: TRBV5-5; d_gene: TRBD2; CDR3aa: CASSSMWGGRGTDTQYF
j_gene: TRBJ2-5; v_gene: TRBV6-5; d_gene: TRBD2; CDR3aa: CASSYFSGGEAQYF
j_gene: TRBJ2-1; v_gene: TRBV6-1; d_gene: .; CDR3aa: CASSELAYRFF
j_gene: TRBJ1-3; v_gene: TRBV4-1; d_gene: .; CDR3aa: CASSQEEDRGSGNTIYF
j_gene: TRBJ1-2; v_gene: TRBV7-9; d_gene: .; CDR3aa: CASSQAEGIGGYTF
j_gene: TRBJ1-2; v_gene: TRBV19; d_gene: TRBD1; CDR3aa: CASSLPGQGQRGYTF
j_gene: TRBJ2-2; v_gene: TRBV4-1; d_gene: TRBD2; CDR3aa: CASSQVLRLASGELFF
j_gene: TRBJ2-7; v_gene: TRBV2; d_gene: .; CDR3aa: CASSVGGGFYEQYF
j_gene: TRBJ2-7; v_gene: TRBV11-2; d_gene: TRBD2; CDR3aa: CASSSAAGGVGEQYF
j_gene: TRBJ2-7; v_gene: TRBV20-1; d_gene: TRBD2; CDR3aa: CSASLGTSGSF
j_gene: TRBJ2-7; v_gene: TRBV12-2; d_gene: .; CDR3aa: CASRLAPRGRSSEQYF
j_gene: TRBJ2-7; v_gene: TRBV6-6; d_gene: TRBD1; CDR3aa: CASIGQGLPTYEQYF
j_gene: TRBJ2-2; v_gene: TRBV19; d_gene: TRBD1; CDR3aa: CASLRTGKNTGELFF
j_gene: TRBJ1-1; v_gene: TRBV6-5; d_gene: .; CDR3aa: CASIRTEGTEAFF
j_gene: TRBJ2-5; v_gene: TRBV5-1; d_gene: .; CDR3aa: CASSLWTTKETQYF
j_gene: TRBJ2-1; v_gene: TRBV7-9; d_gene: TRBD2; CDR3aa: CASSFLGSGKLGNEQFF
j_gene: TRBJ1-1; v_gene: TRBV5-1; d_gene: .; CDR3aa: CASTYNGDTEAFF
j_gene: TRBJ2-2; v_gene: TRBV29-1; d_gene: TRBD1; CDR3aa: CSVRTGNTGELFF
j_gene: TRBJ2-7; v_gene: TRBV6-5; d_gene: TRBD2; CDR3aa: CASRRGTGNYEQYF
j_gene: TRBJ1-1; v_gene: TRBV7-8; d_gene: TRBD1; CDR3aa: CASSLDRGPAFF
j_gene: TRBJ1-5; v_gene: TRBV27; d_gene: TRBD1; CDR3aa: CASSSTTGRQPQHF
j_gene: TRBJ2-7; v_gene: TRBV27; d_gene: TRBD2; CDR3aa: CASSLRRGGSYEQYF